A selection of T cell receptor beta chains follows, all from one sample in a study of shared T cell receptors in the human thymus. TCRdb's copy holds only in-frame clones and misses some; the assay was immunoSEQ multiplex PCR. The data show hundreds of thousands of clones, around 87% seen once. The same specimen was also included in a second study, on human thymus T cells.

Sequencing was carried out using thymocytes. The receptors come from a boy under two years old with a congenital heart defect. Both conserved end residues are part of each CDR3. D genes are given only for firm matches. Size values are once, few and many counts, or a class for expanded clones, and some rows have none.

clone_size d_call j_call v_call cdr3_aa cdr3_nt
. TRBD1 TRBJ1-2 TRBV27 CASRRGHNYGYTF TGTGCCAGCAGGAGGGGGCACAACTATGGCTACACCTTC
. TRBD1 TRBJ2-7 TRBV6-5 CASNPRTGRDEQYF TGTGCCAGCAATCCCAGGACAGGTCGGGACGAGCAGTACTTC
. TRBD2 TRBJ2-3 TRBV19 CASSRTSGATDTQYF TGTGCCAGTAGTCGGACTAGCGGGGCGACAGATACGCAGTATTTT
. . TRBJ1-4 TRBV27 CASSPKAQANEKLFF TGTGCCAGCAGTCCCAAAGCCCAGGCAAATGAAAAACTGTTTTTT
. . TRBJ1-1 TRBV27 CASSPTRGGTEAFF TGTGCCAGCAGCCCAACCAGGGGCGGGACTGAAGCTTTCTTT
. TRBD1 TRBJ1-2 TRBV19 CASTHQGSTGEGYGYTF TGTGCCAGTACCCATCAGGGGTCGACAGGGGAGGGCTATGGCTACACCTTC
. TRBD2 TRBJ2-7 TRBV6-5 CASSYFGGGRSEQYF TGTGCCAGCAGTTACTTCGGCGGGGGGCGAAGCGAGCAGTACTTC
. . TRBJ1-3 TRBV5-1 CASSLNGGLSGNTIYF TGCGCCAGCAGCTTGAATGGAGGCCTCTCTGGAAACACCATATATTTT
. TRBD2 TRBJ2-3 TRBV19 CASSATSGRPTDTQYF TGTGCCAGTAGTGCCACTAGCGGGAGGCCCACAGATACGCAGTATTTT
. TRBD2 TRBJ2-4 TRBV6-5 CATLSGGKNIQYF TGTGCCACCCTTAGCGGGGGGAAAAACATTCAGTACTTC
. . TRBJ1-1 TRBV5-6 CASSHRGKTEAFF TGTGCCAGCAGCCACCGGGGGAAAACTGAAGCTTTCTTT
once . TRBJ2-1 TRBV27 CASSPHSSLRGNEQFF TGTGCCAGCAGTCCACACTCTAGCCTCCGGGGCAATGAGCAGTTCTTC
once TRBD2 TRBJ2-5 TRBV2 CASSESGDSRLAGGPGVQETQYF TGTGCCAGCAGTGAATCCGGGGATTCTAGACTAGCGGGAGGGCCGGGAGTCCAAGAGACCCAGTACTTC
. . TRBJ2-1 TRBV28 CASSFPASGGGNNEQFF TGTGCCAGCAGTTTCCCCGCTAGCGGAGGGGGGAACAATGAGCAGTTCTTC
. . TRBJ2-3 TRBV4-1 CASSQDGTGATDTQYF TGCGCCAGCAGCCAAGATGGGACGGGAGCCACAGATACGCAGTATTTT
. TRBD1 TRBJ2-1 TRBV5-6 CASSFGDRAINEQFF TGTGCCAGCAGCTTCGGGGACAGGGCGATCAATGAGCAGTTCTTC
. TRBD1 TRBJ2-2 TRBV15 CATSKRQGAGELFF TGTGCCACCAGCAAAAGACAGGGGGCCGGGGAGCTGTTTTTT
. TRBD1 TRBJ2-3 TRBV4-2 CASSQGLKWGQGGWTDTQYF TGTGCCAGCAGCCAAGGGTTGAAGTGGGGCCAAGGGGGCTGGACAGATACGCAGTATTTT
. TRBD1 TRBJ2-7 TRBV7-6 CASSSRPAGQGAYEQYF TGTGCCAGCAGCTCTCGTCCCGCGGGACAGGGGGCCTACGAGCAGTACTTC
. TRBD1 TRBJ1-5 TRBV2 CASSAFDRDGNQPQHF TGTGCCAGCAGTGCTTTCGACAGGGATGGCAATCAGCCCCAGCATTTT
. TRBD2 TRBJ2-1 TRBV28 CASSFGRDNEQFF TGTGCCAGCAGTTTCGGGAGGGACAATGAGCAGTTCTTC
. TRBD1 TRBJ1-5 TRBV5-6 CASSLGDRGQPQHF TGTGCCAGCAGCTTGGGGGACAGGGGTCAGCCCCAGCATTTT
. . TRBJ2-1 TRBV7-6 CASSPSPFGVPYNEQFF TGTGCCAGCAGCCCCTCACCTTTCGGGGTACCCTACAATGAGCAGTTCTTC
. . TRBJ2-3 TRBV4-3 CASSQGCASGNTDTQYF TGCGCCAGCAGCCAAGGGTGTGCTTCAGGTAACACAGATACGCAGTATTTT
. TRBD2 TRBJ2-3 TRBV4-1 CASSQDSILAGDGTDTQYF TGCGCCAGCAGCCAAGATTCCATCCTAGCGGGAGACGGAACAGATACGCAGTATTTT
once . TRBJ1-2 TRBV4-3 CASSPSRGNYGYTF TGCGCCAGCAGCCCCTCACGGGGTAACTATGGCTACACCTTC
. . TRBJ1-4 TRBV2 CASSDLEADKLFF TGTGCCAGCAGTGACCTAGAGGCAGATAAACTGTTTTTT
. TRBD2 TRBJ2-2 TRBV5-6 CASSPRLAGGPGELFF TGTGCCAGCAGCCCGCGACTAGCGGGAGGGCCCGGGGAGCTGTTTTTT
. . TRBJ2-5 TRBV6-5 CASSYSEYQETQYF TGTGCCAGCAGTTACTCAGAGTACCAAGAGACCCAGTACTTC
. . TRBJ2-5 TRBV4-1 CASSQGAGQETQYF TGCGCCAGCAGCCAAGGGGCAGGCCAAGAGACCCAGTACTTC
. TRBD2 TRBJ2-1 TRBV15 CATSEGRTSGRSYNEQFF TGTGCCACCAGCGAGGGGAGGACTAGCGGGAGATCCTACAATGAGCAGTTCTTC
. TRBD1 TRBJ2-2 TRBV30 CAWSTRDREAKANTGELFF TGTGCCTGGAGTACCCGGGACAGGGAGGCGAAAGCGAACACCGGGGAGCTGTTTTTT